This T cell receptor beta chain was identified in a study of blood T cell repertoires in COVID-19. Study-wide context: The United States, Italy and Spain were the sources of the acute and convalescent COVID-19 samples.

Data came from immunoSEQ multiplex PCR; TCRdb stores just in-frame clones and leaves some out. The sample lists roughly 57,000 clones, around nine tenths occurring once. CDR1 and CDR2 (germline): SGHTA, FQGNSA. V lost 1 base to trimming and J lost 1 base, with 8 bases between them. The CDR3 has 16 residues. This clone was detected a few times. The sample taken for sequencing was peripheral blood. The rearrangement joins TRBV7-2 to TRBJ1-6; D remains unclear. This clonotype was sampled from a human donor in a cohort sampled during active COVID-19. The CDR3 loop is CASSLVWRSYNSPLHF. The CDR3 DNA reads TGTGCCAGCAGCTTAGTGTGGAGATCCTATAATTCACCCCTCCACTTT.